The rows below give T cell receptor beta chains drawn from one sample of a study of OX40 agonist ivuxolimab in advanced cancers. The method was immunoSEQ multiplex PCR; TCRdb's version includes in-frame clones alone and lacks a portion of them. Among about 71,000 clones listed, roughly 93% were seen once. This sample comprised CD4+ or CD8+ T cells sorted from blood, obtained in a trial of the OX40 agonist ivuxolimab. All receptors come from an adult with an advanced solid tumor such as melanoma, head and neck, liver or kidney cancer. Each CDR3 is given with its conserved first and last residue. A D gene is named only where the DNA matches it firmly. Expanded clones are given a class, and other clones once, few, many or no size at all.

J gene | D gene | V gene | clone size | CDR3 protein | CDR3 DNA
TRBJ1-1 | - | TRBV19 | few | CASSNRTGYTEAFF | TGTGCCAGTAGTAATCGGACGGGTTACACTGAAGCTTTCTTT
TRBJ2-7 | - | TRBV30 | - | CAWNLWGDEQYF | TGTGCCTGGAACCTGTGGGGCGACGAGCAGTACTTC
TRBJ2-3 | - | TRBV4-2 | - | CASSGLRSTDTQYF | TGTGCCAGCAGCGGACTAAGGAGCACAGATACGCAGTATTTT
TRBJ1-3 | - | TRBV7-8 | - | CASSLARGDGNTIYF | TGTGCCAGCAGCTTAGCGAGGGGGGACGGAAACACCATATATTTT
TRBJ2-7 | TRBD1 | TRBV28 | - | CASSGLKGAHEQYF | TGTGCCAGCAGTGGGCTAAAGGGGGCCCACGAGCAGTACTTC
TRBJ1-1 | TRBD1 | TRBV19 | - | CASSAGQGNTEAFF | TGTGCCAGTAGTGCCGGACAGGGGAACACTGAAGCTTTCTTT
TRBJ1-4 | TRBD1 | TRBV30 | - | CAWSPTPGQGVEKLFF | TGTGCCTGGAGTCCTACTCCGGGACAGGGGGTTGAAAAACTGTTTTTT
TRBJ2-3 | TRBD2 | TRBV29-1 | - | CSVPTSGGFLGDTQYF | TGCAGCGTTCCGACTAGCGGGGGGTTCCTGGGAGATACGCAGTATTTT
TRBJ1-2 | - | TRBV27 | once | CASSLDSSNYGYTF | TGTGCCAGCAGTTTGGACAGTTCCAACTATGGCTACACCTTC
TRBJ2-7 | - | TRBV27 | - | CASPPPRSPYEQYF | TGTGCCAGCCCGCCCCCCAGATCTCCCTACGAGCAGTACTTC
TRBJ1-4 | - | TRBV5-8 | - | CASSSTPRGREDEKLFF | TGTGCCAGCAGCTCAACCCCGAGGGGCAGGGAGGATGAAAAACTGTTTTTT
TRBJ2-1 | - | TRBV7-3 | - | CASSLNPTYNEQFF | TGTGCCAGCAGCTTAAACCCTACCTACAATGAGCAGTTCTTC
TRBJ1-2 | - | TRBV6-5 | - | CASSYSDSNYGYTF | TGTGCCAGCAGTTACTCTGACAGCAACTATGGCTACACCTTC
TRBJ2-1 | - | TRBV4-2 | - | CASSQAGRRGSYNEQFF | TGTGCCAGCAGCCAAGCCGGCCGCAGAGGCTCCTACAATGAGCAGTTCTTC
TRBJ1-2 | - | TRBV19 | - | CATLPGGWGYGYTF | TGTGCCACGCTCCCGGGGGGATGGGGCTATGGCTACACCTTC
TRBJ2-1 | - | TRBV7-9 | - | CASSLINEQFF | TGTGCCAGCAGCTTAATCAATGAGCAGTTCTTC
TRBJ2-7 | - | TRBV19 | - | CASSIGSRTYEQYF | TGTGCCAGTAGTATCGGCAGCAGGACCTACGAGCAGTACTTC
TRBJ2-1 | - | TRBV9 | - | CASSVEVDEQFF | TGTGCCAGCAGCGTAGAGGTTGATGAGCAGTTCTTC